These 21 T cell receptor beta chains came from one sample sequenced in a study of T cell responses to AZD1222 COVID-19 vaccine. Clones were sequenced by immunoSEQ multiplex PCR, and TCRdb holds only the in-frame ones, with some missing. This sample has over 85,000 clones, with 85% to 90% found just once. Material: peripheral blood, obtained 28 days after the second AZD1222 dose. These receptors were collected from an adult who received the AZD1222 COVID-19 vaccine.

The chain joins TRBV29-1 to TRBJ1-5; D is uncertain. CDR3 size: 17 residues. Germline V gene lookup returns CDR1 SQVTM and CDR2 ANQGSEA. The V gene lost 0 bases and the J gene lost 5 bases, with 20 bases spanning the gap. The CDR3 DNA sequence: TGCAGCGTTGAAGATATCCCCGGGCAGACAAACGATCAGCCCCAGCATTTT. Amino acid sequence: CSVEDIPGQTNDQPQHF. Full variable domain (outside the CDR3, taken from reference TRBV29-1 and TRBJ1-5): SAVISQKPSRDICQRGTSLTIQCQVDSQVTMMFWYRQQPGQSLTLIATANQGSEATYESGFVIDKFPISRPNLTFSTLTVSNMSPEDSSIYLCSVEDIPGQTNDQPQHFGDGTRLSIL.

The rearrangement uses TRBV19 and TRBJ1-1; 7 positions match TRBD1. This CDR3 is built from 13 residues. CDR1 LNHDA and CDR2 SQIVND come from the germline V gene (reference sequence). Trimming cost V 6 bases and J 5 bases; bases outside gene matches: 6. The DNA of the CDR3 is TGTGCCAGTAGCGCTGACAGGGAAACTGAAGCTTTCTTT. This translates into CASSADRETEAFF.

This clone occurred once. The chain recombines TRBV7-9 with TRBJ1-2; 7 nucleotides agree with TRBD1. Looked up from germline, CDR1 is SEHNR and CDR2 is FQNEAQ (reference sequence). J gave up 4 bases and V 4 bases, and 3 bases lay outside the gene matches. The CDR3 sequence is 13 residues long. The CDR3, as DNA: TGTGCCAGCAGCTCGGGACAGCGCTATGGCTACACCTTC. It translates to CASSSGQRYGYTF.

The DNA of the CDR3 is TGTGCCTGGAGTCGTTCGGGACAACAGGGCTACACCTTC. Protein product: CAWSRSGQQGYTF. The rearrangement links TRBV30 to TRBJ1-2; TRBD1 might be the D (6 bases). The CDR3 runs 13 residues. V was clipped by 2 bases and J by 8 bases, with 15 bases between them. CDR1 is GTSNPN, CDR2 SVGIG, per germline (reference sequence).

The rearrangement links TRBV3-1 (or the pseudogene TRBV3-2) to TRBJ2-7; D might be TRBD2 (6 bases). This CDR3 spans 14 amino acids. Per germline, CDR1 LGHDT and CDR2 YNNKEL (reference sequence). V lost 4 bases and J 6 bases, leaving 16 bases between the germline ends. CDR3 coding DNA: TGTGCCAGCAGCCCGGGACTCCGTAGTTTCGAGCAGTACTTC. Protein sequence: CASSPGLRSFEQYF.

This clone showed up just a few times. This rearrangement joins TRBV19 to TRBJ1-1; D is undetermined. The CDR3 totals 14 residues. Germline V lookup: CDR1 LNHDA, CDR2 SQIVND (reference sequence). Trimming pared 0 bases from V and 5 bases from J, leaving 10 bases between. The CDR3 DNA sequence: TGTGCCAGTAGTATAGATCGTTGGGGAACTGAAGCTTTCTTT. This translates into CASSIDRWGTEAFF.

The DNA of the CDR3 is TGTGCCTGGAGTCGGGATTATAACACTGAAGCTTTCTTT. Residues: CAWSRDYNTEAFF. The chain carries TRBV30 and TRBJ1-1; D remains ambiguous. Trimming removed 2 bases from V and 2 bases from J, with 9 bases in between. Germline CDR1 GTSNPN, CDR2 SVGIG (reference sequence). This CDR3 contains 13 residues.

This clone was observed a single time. The chain links TRBV4-1 to TRBJ2-5, with 11 bases fitting TRBD2. The V and J ends lost 1 base and 2 bases, in that order; junction bases with no gene match: 6. Per germline, CDR1 MGHRA and CDR2 YSYEKL. The CDR3 is 17 amino acids. Written as DNA, the CDR3 is TGCGCCAGCAGCCAAGGTGGCCTAGCGGGGGGACAAGAGACCCAGTACTTC. This encodes CASSQGGLAGGQETQYF.

V gene TRBV19 combines with J gene TRBJ1-3; D ambiguous. V gave up 7 bases and J gave up 1 base, with 11 bases separating them. CDR1 and CDR2 from the germline V gene are LNHDA and SQIVND (reference sequence). The length of the CDR3 is 14 residues. In nucleotides, the CDR3 is TGTGCCAGTAACCCGGTCGGTTCTGGAAACACCATATATTTT. Protein product: CASNPVGSGNTIYF.

This chain links TRBV30 with TRBJ1-5; no reliable D call. The germline V gene encodes CDR1 GTSNPN and CDR2 SVGIG (reference sequence). Trimming stripped 1 base from V and 7 bases from J, with 11 bases between. This CDR3 is built from 13 residues. The CDR3 nucleotides read TGTGCCTGGAGTGCCCAGTTGGAACAGCCCCAGCATTTT. It codes for CAWSAQLEQPQHF.

V usage is TRBV3-1 (or the pseudogene TRBV3-2) and J usage is TRBJ2-3, with 13 bases identical to TRBD2. The CDR3 has 18 amino acids. CDR1 is LGHDT and CDR2 is YNNKEL in the germline V gene (reference sequence). Germline trimming cut 4 bases from V and 3 bases from J; bases unmatched to any gene: 10. This CDR3 reads CASSPGLAGAVMTDTQYF. The CDR3 nucleotides read TGTGCCAGCAGCCCCGGACTAGCGGGAGCAGTAATGACAGATACGCAGTATTTT.

The rearrangement links TRBV27 to TRBJ1-6; a weak D match, TRBD1 (5 bases). Per the germline V gene, CDR1 is MNHEY and CDR2 is SMNVEV (reference sequence). Trimming shortened V by 3 bases and J by 6 bases, and 9 bases separated the two germline ends. CDR3 length: 14 amino acids. Here the CDR3 DNA reads TGTGCCAGCAGTTTGGGGGAGGGTAATTCACCCCTCCACTTT. It yields the protein CASSLGEGNSPLHF.

The chain recombines TRBV5-4 with TRBJ2-1; D not certain. V lost 3 bases and J 8 bases, leaving 9 bases between the germline ends. Germline V gene data show CDR1 as SGHNT and CDR2 as YYREEE (reference sequence). CDR3 length: 12 amino acids. CDR3 amino acids: CASSSRDDEQFF. The CDR3 DNA is TGTGCCAGCAGCTCGCGTGACGATGAGCAGTTCTTC.

The chain couples TRBV15 to TRBJ1-2, with a tentative D call TRBD1 (6 bases). CDR1 LNHNV and CDR2 YYDKDF come from the germline V gene (reference sequence). The CDR3 totals 14 residues. Trimming left V 0 bases short and J 8 bases short, with 13 bases between. Written as DNA, the CDR3 is TGTGCCACCAGCAGAGATCCAGGGGATCTAGGCTACACCTTC. It yields the protein CATSRDPGDLGYTF.

The chain is built from TRBV7-9 and TRBJ1-1; 8 nucleotides agree with TRBD1. V dropped 1 base and J dropped 5; count of bases not matched to a gene: 6. This CDR3 is 15 amino acids long. Germline V gives CDR1 SEHNR, CDR2 FQNEAQ (reference sequence). CDR3 in amino acids: CASSLDRGIKTEAFF. DNA of the CDR3: TGTGCCAGCAGCTTAGACAGGGGGATTAAAACTGAAGCTTTCTTT. The full variable domain, rest sourced from reference TRBV7-9 and TRBJ1-1, is DTGVSQNPRHKITKRGQNVTFRCDPISEHNRLYWYRQTLGQGPEFLTYFQNEAQLEKSRLLSDRFSAERPKGSFSTLEIQRTEQGDSAMYLCASSLDRGIKTEAFFGQGTRLTVV.

This clone is a singleton in its sample. This chain uses TRBV12-3 or TRBV12-4 with TRBJ1-2; no clear D. The CDR3 totals 12 residues. V lost 6 bases to trimming and J lost 4 bases, with 9 bases between them. The CDR3 region is CASSEQLYGYTF. The DNA of the CDR3 is TGTGCCAGCAGCGAGCAACTCTATGGCTACACCTTC.

V usage is TRBV5-4 and J usage is TRBJ1-1; maybe TRBD1 (6 bases). The CDR3 has 14 amino acids. Trimming cost V 5 bases and J 1 base, with 12 bases left between them. Germline V lookup: CDR1 SGHNT, CDR2 YYREEE (reference sequence). CDR3 sequence: CASSRQGQNTEAFF. The CDR3, as DNA: TGTGCCAGCAGTCGTCAGGGACAGAACACTGAAGCTTTCTTT.

This chain joins TRBV7-8 and TRBJ1-4; 7 bases match TRBD1. CDR1 SGHVS and CDR2 FQNEAQ come from the germline V gene. V lost 1 base, J lost 8 bases, and 4 bases stayed unmatched. This CDR3 is 14 amino acids long. The CDR3 DNA reads as TGTGCCAGCAGCTTAGGGGGGACAGTCGAAAAACTGTTTTTT. It yields the protein CASSLGGTVEKLFF.

The chain is built from TRBV6-1 and TRBJ2-7; 7 positions match TRBD1. Trimming at V came to 3 bases and at J to 6 bases, leaving 8 bases not matched to a gene. Per germline, CDR1 MNHNS and CDR2 SASEGT. CDR3 length equals 14 residues. CDR3 in DNA: TGTGCCAGCAGTGATCGAAGGGGGCATAGCGAGCAGTACTTC. It specifies CASSDRRGHSEQYF.

V and J are TRBV18 and TRBJ2-7; 9 bases fit TRBD1. V lost 4 bases to trimming and J lost 5 bases; unmatched junction nucleotides: 9. Looked up from germline, CDR1 is KGHSH and CDR2 is LQKENI. The CDR3 covers 15 residues. The CDR3 nucleotides are TGTGCCAGCTCACTAGTCCCGGGACAGGGCGACGAGCAGTACTTC. Translating it yields CASSLVPGQGDEQYF. Variable domain in full (rest from reference TRBV18 and TRBJ2-7): NAGVMQNPRHLVRRRGQEARLRCSPMKGHSHVYWYRQLPEEGLKFMVYLQKENIIDESGMPKERFSAEFPKEGPSILRIQQVVRGDSAAYFCASSLVPGQGDEQYFGPGTRLTVT.

This chain uses TRBV19 with TRBJ2-1; TRBD1 matches 7 bases. CDR1 and CDR2 (germline): LNHDA, SQIVND (reference sequence). This CDR3 has 15 amino acids. J was trimmed by 4 bases and V by 0 bases; bases with no gene match: 3. The CDR3 bases are TGTGCCAGTAGTATAGAGGGACAGCCGTACAATGAGCAGTTCTTC. Amino acids: CASSIEGQPYNEQFF.